These 22 T cell receptor beta chains were all obtained from the same sample, sequenced in a study of shared clonotypes between healthy human individuals. The method was immunoSEQ multiplex PCR; TCRdb's version includes in-frame clones alone and lacks a portion of them. The sample consists of around 1.9 million clones, 90% to 95% of them appearing once. CD8 cells regarded as naive lacked CD45RO, were positively chosen for CCR7, and omitted terminally differentiated effector memory CD45RA+ cells. Sequencing used naive CD8+ T cells from PBMCs. These receptors all come from a man younger than 35 in good health. Some clones in this sample may be carry-over from other donors' samples.

The V gene is TRBV6-4, the J gene TRBJ1-1; 8 bases are a match to TRBD1. J was trimmed by 5 bases and V by 3 bases; bases with no gene match: 5. CDR1 and CDR2 from the germline V gene are MRHNA and SNTAGT. The CDR3 is 14 amino acids. The CDR3 loop reads CASSDGTGGTEAFF. The CDR3 DNA reads TGTGCCAGCAGTGATGGGACAGGCGGAACTGAAGCTTTCTTT.

The J gene is TRBJ1-3, the V gene TRBV18; no clear D gene. Germline assignment: CDR1 KGHSH and CDR2 LQKENI. CDR3 length: 16 residues. The ends were cut back, 3 bases at V and 4 bases at J, with 16 bases in the middle. The DNA of the CDR3 is TGTGCCAGCTCACCCGCGGTCACTCGAGTGGGAAACACCATATATTTT. As protein: CASSPAVTRVGNTIYF.

The genes are TRBV28 and TRBJ1-3; D remains ambiguous. V was cut by 3 bases and J by 0 bases, with 21 bases left in between. CDR1 and CDR2 from the germline V gene are MDHEN and SYDVKM. The CDR3 covers 19 residues. In DNA form, the CDR3 reads TGTGCCAGCAGTTTCGGTAGGAAGAGATTAAAGAACTCTGGAAACACCATATATTTT. Translating gives CASSFGRKRLKNSGNTIYF. The full variable domain, completed using reference TRBV28 and TRBJ1-3, is DVKVTQSSRYLVKRTGEKVFLECVQDMDHENMFWYRQDPGLGLRLIYFSYDVKMKEKGDIPEGYSVSREKKERFSLILESASTNQTSMYLCASSFGRKRLKNSGNTIYFGEGSWLTVV.

The chain uses TRBV28 and TRBJ2-3, with 7 nucleotides matching TRBD2. V gave up 7 bases and J gave up 0 bases; unmatched junction bases: 7. CDR3 size: 15 residues. Germline CDR1 MDHEN, CDR2 SYDVKM. The CDR3 is CASTPRAGSTDTQYF. The CDR3 DNA is TGTGCCAGCACCCCCCGAGCGGGAAGCACAGATACGCAGTATTTT.

The chain is built from TRBV4-2 and TRBJ1-2, with D unresolved. This CDR3 is built from 14 residues. V lost 3 bases and J lost 2, with 10 bases in between. Germline V gene sequence: CDR1 LGHNA, CDR2 YNFKEQ. CDR3 residues: CASSHRTGNYGYTF. The CDR3 nucleotides are TGTGCCAGCAGCCACCGGACGGGAAACTATGGCTACACCTTC.

CDR3 loop: CASSPPVQLLAKNIQYF. CDR3 sequence (DNA): TGTGCCAGCTCACCACCAGTCCAGCTCCTAGCCAAAAACATTCAGTACTTC. V and J are TRBV18 and TRBJ2-4, with D hard to call. This CDR3 contains 17 residues. In germline, CDR1 is KGHSH, CDR2 LQKENI. Trimming took 0 bases from V and 0 from J, leaving 12 bases between them. Complete variable domain (other parts from reference TRBV18 and TRBJ2-4): NAGVMQNPRHLVRRRGQEARLRCSPMKGHSHVYWYRQLPEEGLKFMVYLQKENIIDESGMPKERFSAEFPKEGPSILRIQQVVRGDSAAYFCASSPPVQLLAKNIQYFGAGTRLSVL.

The rearrangement links TRBV2 to TRBJ2-7, with D perhaps matching TRBD2 (6 bases). CDR1 and CDR2 from the germline V gene are SNHLY and FYNNEI. V shed 6 bases and J shed 7 bases, with 16 bases lying between them. This CDR3 spans 13 amino acids. The CDR3 sequence is CASRGGELREQYF. In DNA form, the CDR3 reads TGTGCCAGCAGAGGCGGGGAGTTGAGGGAGCAGTACTTC. The whole variable domain, filled in from reference TRBV2 and TRBJ2-7, reads EPEVTQTPSHQVTQMGQEVILRCVPISNHLYFYWYRQILGQKVEFLVSFYNNEISEKSEIFDDQFSVERPDGSNFTLKIRSTKLEDSAMYFCASRGGELREQYFGPGTRLTVT.

J is TRBJ1-1 and V is TRBV28, with D perhaps matching TRBD1 (5 bases). V was trimmed by 6 bases and J by 6 bases, leaving 17 bases between them. This CDR3 contains 14 residues. CDR1 and CDR2 (germline): MDHEN, SYDVKM. CDR3 sequence: CASSTGTAGSEAFF. In nucleotides, the CDR3 is TGTGCCAGCAGCACCGGGACCGCAGGATCTGAAGCTTTCTTT.

This rearrangement joins TRBV19 to TRBJ2-7, with D possibly being TRBD2 (6 bases). The germline gives CDR1 LNHDA, CDR2 SQIVND (reference sequence). Trimming removed 3 bases from V and 2 bases from J, with 14 bases in between. The CDR3 runs 15 residues. CDR3 residues: CASSMSRGGAYEQYF. In nucleotides, the CDR3 is TGTGCCAGTAGTATGTCCCGAGGAGGGGCCTACGAGCAGTACTTC.

This sequence joins TRBV19 and TRBJ2-7; D ambiguous. Germline V lookup: CDR1 LNHDA, CDR2 SQIVND (reference sequence). Trimming pared 3 bases from V and 4 bases from J, leaving 10 bases between. CDR3 length equals 13 residues. The CDR3 sequence is CASSITKTYEQYF. The CDR3 DNA follows: TGTGCCAGTAGTATCACTAAGACGTACGAGCAGTACTTC.

This rearrangement joins TRBV6-1 to TRBJ2-5; D is undetermined. The CDR3 contains 17 residues. Germline assignment: CDR1 MNHNS and CDR2 SASEGT. With 0 bases removed from V and 4 bases from J, the gap between germline ends came to 18 bases. In nucleotides, the CDR3 is TGTGCCAGCAGTGAAGCGCTTCCGGGCCCCCTGGGAGAGACCCAGTACTTC. It specifies CASSEALPGPLGETQYF.

This chain uses TRBV30 with TRBJ2-7; 11 nucleotides align to TRBD2. The V and J ends lost 3 bases and 3 bases, in that order; junction bases with no gene match: 13. This CDR3 comprises 17 residues. CDR1 GTSNPN and CDR2 SVGIG come from the germline V gene (reference sequence). CDR3 region: CAWSSSPTGTSGYEQYF. As DNA, the CDR3 is TGTGCCTGGAGCTCCTCCCCTACAGGGACTAGCGGCTACGAGCAGTACTTC.

The chain joins TRBV27 to TRBJ2-7; TRBD2 matches at 9 bases. Germline CDR1 reads MNHEY; CDR2 reads SMNVEV (reference sequence). J was trimmed by 4 bases and V by 0 bases; bases with no gene match: 10. This CDR3 comprises 17 residues. DNA for the CDR3: TGTGCCAGCAGTTTATCATGGGCGGGAGGGCTATCGTACGAGCAGTACTTC. Translated, it gives CASSLSWAGGLSYEQYF.

In this sample, this clone turned up a few times. The chain couples TRBV7-9 to TRBJ1-1, with a possible D match to TRBD1 (6 bases). The CDR3 loop spans 16 amino acids. Trimming removed 1 base from V and 2 bases from J, with 14 bases in between. The germline gives CDR1 SEHNR, CDR2 FQNEAQ (reference sequence). In DNA, the CDR3 is TGTGCCAGCAGCTTAGTGATAGGGGGAGCAAACACTGAAGCTTTCTTT. Translating gives CASSLVIGGANTEAFF.

The chain recombines TRBV7-9 with TRBJ2-3; D uncertain. This CDR3 contains 14 residues. Trimming pared 4 bases from V and 4 bases from J, leaving 12 bases between. Germline V gene lookup returns CDR1 SEHNR and CDR2 FQNEAQ (reference sequence). CDR3 loop: CASSSTRTADTQYF. As DNA, the CDR3 is TGTGCCAGCAGCTCAACCCGGACGGCAGATACGCAGTATTTT.

The rearrangement links TRBV7-9 to TRBJ2-1, with D uncertain. Germline assignment: CDR1 SEHNR and CDR2 FQNEAQ (reference sequence). The CDR3 contains 14 residues. V was cut by 3 bases and J by 8 bases, with 14 bases left in between. The CDR3 loop is CASSFDNSMDEQFF. The CDR3 bases are TGTGCCAGCAGCTTCGACAATTCGATGGATGAGCAGTTCTTC.

CDR3: CASSQEGGRLAGDRYQETQYF. The CDR3 DNA sequence: TGTGCCAGCAGCCAAGAGGGGGGTCGACTAGCGGGAGATCGGTACCAAGAGACCCAGTACTTC. V is TRBV4-2 and J is TRBJ2-5, with TRBD2 identical over 12 bases. The ends lost 0 bases at V and 0 bases at J; junction bases unmatched: 14. The germline V gene has CDR1 LGHNA and CDR2 YNFKEQ. The CDR3 covers 21 residues.

This clone has only one observation. V and J are TRBV7-8 and TRBJ1-2, with D perhaps TRBD1 (5 bases). Per germline, CDR1 SGHVS and CDR2 FQNEAQ. The CDR3 sequence is 13 residues long. V gave up 5 bases and J gave up 7 bases, with 14 bases separating them. The CDR3 nucleotides are TGTGCCAGCAGCCCTGGGGGGTCAGTTGGCTACACCTTC. Protein product: CASSPGGSVGYTF.

The chain uses TRBV14 and TRBJ1-5; 11 bases agree with TRBD1. Germline CDR1 reads SGHDN; CDR2 reads FVKESK. The CDR3 consists of 20 residues. Trimming cost V 0 bases and J 2 bases; bases outside gene matches: 12. CDR3 coding DNA: TGTGCCAGCAGCCAAGATCTCTGGGACAGGGGGTCCAAGGGCAATCAGCCCCAGCATTTT. As protein: CASSQDLWDRGSKGNQPQHF. The whole variable domain, filled in from reference TRBV14 and TRBJ1-5, reads EAGVTQFPSHSVIEKGQTVTLRCDPISGHDNLYWYRRVMGKEIKFLLHFVKESKQDESGMPNNRFLAERTGGTYSTLKVQPAELEDSGVYFCASSQDLWDRGSKGNQPQHFGDGTRLSIL.

The chain combines TRBV27 with TRBJ2-1, with 7 positions matching TRBD2. V was clipped by 6 bases and J by 3 bases; unmatched bases: 11. Per germline, CDR1 MNHEY and CDR2 SMNVEV (reference sequence). CDR3 length equals 16 residues. The CDR3 loop is CASRDQSGDRYNEQFF. The DNA of the CDR3 is TGTGCCAGCAGGGACCAAAGCGGGGATCGCTACAATGAGCAGTTCTTC.

The gene calls are TRBV10-3 and TRBJ2-5; D is possibly TRBD2 (6 bases). The V end lost 4 bases, the J end lost 3 bases, and 15 bases lay between the germline ends. CDR1 ENHRY and CDR2 SYGVKD come from the germline V gene. The CDR3 runs to 15 residues. CDR3 region: CAISGGLRLEETQYF. DNA of the CDR3: TGTGCCATCAGTGGGGGTTTGAGACTAGAAGAGACCCAGTACTTC.

The chain links TRBV28 to TRBJ2-7; a possible D gene is TRBD2 (5 bases). Germline CDR1 reads MDHEN; CDR2 reads SYDVKM. The CDR3 length is 17 residues. The ends were cut back, 6 bases at V and 2 bases at J, with 23 bases in the middle. CDR3 sequence reads: CASRPSSPTRPTYEQYF. DNA for the CDR3: TGTGCCAGCAGACCATCCTCCCCAACTAGACCTACCTACGAGCAGTACTTC.